The present T cell receptor (beta chain) was sequenced within a study of regulatory T cells in long-lasting Graves disease. Findings and limits, study-wide: Between persistent patients, about 2,500 public clonotypes were shared, exceeding the approximately 900 shared between new patients.

Remarks on this clonotype: Its cognate antigen is unknown.

This CDR3 spans 10 amino acids. The V gene's germline CDR1 is DFQATT and CDR2 SNEGSKA (reference sequence). Time point of the sample: newly diagnosed GD, antithyroid drugs for less than 3 months. Construction of the TCR library relied on RNA isolated from PBMCs. Through Arm-PCR of CDR3 regions and iRepertoire HTBI primers, TCR beta libraries were built. Each CDR3 protein gets one entry after TCRdb re-called the multiplex PCR reads with MiXCR. The sample holds 400,000 to 550,000 distinct CDR3 sequences, about 16% seen once. These sequences were also reported in another study, on T cells in Graves' hyperthyroidism and ophthalmopathy.

The sequencing used peripheral blood mononuclear cells (PBMCs), collected at new diagnosis, from a patient treated with antithyroid drugs. The receptor's source is a woman under 30 with Graves disease. This sequence joins TRBV20-1 and TRBJ2-5; D is ambiguous. For the CDR3, the DNA is TGCAGCGTCACTAAAGAGACCCAGTACTTC. This gives the protein CSVTKETQYF.